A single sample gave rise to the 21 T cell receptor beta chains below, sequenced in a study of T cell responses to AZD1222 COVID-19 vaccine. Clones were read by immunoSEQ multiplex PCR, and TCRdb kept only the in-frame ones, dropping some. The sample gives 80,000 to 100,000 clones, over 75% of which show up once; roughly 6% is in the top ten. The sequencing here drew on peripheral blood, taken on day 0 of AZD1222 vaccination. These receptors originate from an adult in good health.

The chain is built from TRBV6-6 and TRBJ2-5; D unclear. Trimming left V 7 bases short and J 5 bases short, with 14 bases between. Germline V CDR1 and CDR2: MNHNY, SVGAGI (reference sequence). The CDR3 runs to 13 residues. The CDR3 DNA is TGTGCCAGCAAACCAGGTCTGGGGGAGACCCAGTACTTC. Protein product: CASKPGLGETQYF.

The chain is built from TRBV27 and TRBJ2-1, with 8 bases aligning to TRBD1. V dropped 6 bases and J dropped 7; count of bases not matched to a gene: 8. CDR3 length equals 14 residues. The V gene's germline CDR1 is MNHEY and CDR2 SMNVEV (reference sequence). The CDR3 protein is CASSRTGFKNEQFF. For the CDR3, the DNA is TGTGCCAGCAGCCGGACAGGGTTCAAAAATGAGCAGTTCTTC.

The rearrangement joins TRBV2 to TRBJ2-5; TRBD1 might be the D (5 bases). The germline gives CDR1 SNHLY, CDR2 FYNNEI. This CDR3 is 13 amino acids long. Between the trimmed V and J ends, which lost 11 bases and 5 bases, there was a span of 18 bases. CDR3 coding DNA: TGTGCCTCCGAGGCCCCTTACAGGGAGACCCAGTACTTC. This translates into CASEAPYRETQYF.

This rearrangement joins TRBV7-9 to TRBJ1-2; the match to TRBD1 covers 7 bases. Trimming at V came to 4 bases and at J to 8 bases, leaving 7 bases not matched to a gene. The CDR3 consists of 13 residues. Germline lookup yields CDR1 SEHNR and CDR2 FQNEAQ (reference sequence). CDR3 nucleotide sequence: TGTGCCAGCAGCTCTGCTGACAGGGTCGGCTACACCTTC. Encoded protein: CASSSADRVGYTF.

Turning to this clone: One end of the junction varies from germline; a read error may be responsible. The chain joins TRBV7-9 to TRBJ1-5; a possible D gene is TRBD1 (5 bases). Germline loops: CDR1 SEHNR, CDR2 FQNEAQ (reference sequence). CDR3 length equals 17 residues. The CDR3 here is CASGLARRGAAVTPQHF. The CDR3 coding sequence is TGTGCCAGCGGCTTAGCCAGGCGAGGGGCCGCCGTTACGCCCCAGCATTTT.

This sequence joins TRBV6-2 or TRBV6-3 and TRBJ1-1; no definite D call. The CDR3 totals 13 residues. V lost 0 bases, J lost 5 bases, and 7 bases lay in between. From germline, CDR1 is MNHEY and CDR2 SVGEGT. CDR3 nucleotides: TGTGCCAGCAGTTACTCCTCGAGGACTGAAGCTTTCTTT. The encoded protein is CASSYSSRTEAFF.

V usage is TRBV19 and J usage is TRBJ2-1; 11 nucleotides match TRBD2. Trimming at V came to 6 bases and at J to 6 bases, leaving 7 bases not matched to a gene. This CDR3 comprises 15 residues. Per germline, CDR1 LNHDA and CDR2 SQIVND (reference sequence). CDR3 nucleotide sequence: TGTGCCAGTAGAACTAGCGGGAGTGGGCTCAATGAGCAGTTCTTC. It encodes CASRTSGSGLNEQFF. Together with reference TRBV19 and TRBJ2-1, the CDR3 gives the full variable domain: DGGITQSPKYLFRKEGQNVTLSCEQNLNHDAMYWYRQDPGQGLRLIYYSQIVNDFQKGDIAEGYSVSREKKESFPLTVTSAQKNPTAFYLCASRTSGSGLNEQFFGPGTRLTVL.

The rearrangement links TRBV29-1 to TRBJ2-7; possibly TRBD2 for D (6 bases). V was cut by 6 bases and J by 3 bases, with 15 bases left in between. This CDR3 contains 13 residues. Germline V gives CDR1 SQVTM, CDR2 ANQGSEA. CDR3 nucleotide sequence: TGCAGCGTGGAGGGCGGTGAAAGCTACGAGCAGTACTTC. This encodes CSVEGGESYEQYF.

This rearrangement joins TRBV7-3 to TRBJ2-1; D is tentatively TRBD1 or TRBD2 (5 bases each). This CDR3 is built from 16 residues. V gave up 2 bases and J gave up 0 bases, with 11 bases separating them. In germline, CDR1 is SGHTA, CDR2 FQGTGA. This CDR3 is CASSLVLGGSYNEQFF. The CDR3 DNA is TGTGCCAGCAGCTTAGTTCTTGGGGGCTCCTACAATGAGCAGTTCTTC.

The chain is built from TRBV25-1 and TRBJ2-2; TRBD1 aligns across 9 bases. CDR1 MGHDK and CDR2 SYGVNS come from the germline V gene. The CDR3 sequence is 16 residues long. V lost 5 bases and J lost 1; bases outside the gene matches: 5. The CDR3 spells CASSKTGGVNTGELFF. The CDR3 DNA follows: TGTGCCAGCAGTAAAACAGGGGGCGTGAACACCGGGGAGCTGTTTTTT.

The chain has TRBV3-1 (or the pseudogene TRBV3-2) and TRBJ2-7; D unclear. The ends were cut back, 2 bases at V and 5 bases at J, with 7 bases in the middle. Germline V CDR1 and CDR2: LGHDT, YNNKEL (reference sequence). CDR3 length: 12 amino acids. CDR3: CASSQSDHEQYF. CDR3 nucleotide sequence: TGTGCCAGCAGCCAATCGGATCACGAGCAGTACTTC.

CDR3 coding DNA: TGTGCCAGCAGCTTAGAAGGTGTCTCTGGGGCCAACGTCCTGACTTTC. This translates into CASSLEGVSGANVLTF. This rearrangement joins TRBV11-1 to TRBJ2-6; D remains ambiguous. CDR3 length: 16 residues. Germline loops: CDR1 SGHAT, CDR2 FQDESV (reference sequence). Trimming stripped 1 base from V and 0 bases from J, with 7 bases between.

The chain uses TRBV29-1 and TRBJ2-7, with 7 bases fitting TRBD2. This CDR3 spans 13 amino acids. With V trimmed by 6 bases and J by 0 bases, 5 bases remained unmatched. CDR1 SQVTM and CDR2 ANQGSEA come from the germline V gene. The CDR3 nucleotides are TGCAGCGTCTTGGGGGGGGACTCCTACGAGCAGTACTTC. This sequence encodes CSVLGGDSYEQYF.

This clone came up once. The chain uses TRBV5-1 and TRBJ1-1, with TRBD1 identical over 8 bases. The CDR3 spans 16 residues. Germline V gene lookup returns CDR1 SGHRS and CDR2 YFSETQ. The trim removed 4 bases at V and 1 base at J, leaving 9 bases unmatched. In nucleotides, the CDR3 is TGCGCCAGCAGCCGTACTCCAGGGGGCCCGAACACTGAAGCTTTCTTT. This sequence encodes CASSRTPGGPNTEAFF.

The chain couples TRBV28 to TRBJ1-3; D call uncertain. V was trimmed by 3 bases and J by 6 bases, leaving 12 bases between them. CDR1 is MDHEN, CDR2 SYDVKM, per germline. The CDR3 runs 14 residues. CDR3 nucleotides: TGTGCCAGCAGTTTTCTTAGGGATCCAAACACCATATATTTT. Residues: CASSFLRDPNTIYF.

The CDR3 nucleotides are TGTGCCAGCAGCTCCCGGACAGGGGGTGCCGAGCAGTACTTC. This gives the protein CASSSRTGGAEQYF. This chain uses TRBV7-8 with TRBJ2-7; 10 positions agree with TRBD1. The CDR3 runs 14 residues. Germline lookup yields CDR1 SGHVS and CDR2 FQNEAQ. Losses at the gene ends were 4 bases for V and 6 bases for J; bases not matched to a gene: 6.

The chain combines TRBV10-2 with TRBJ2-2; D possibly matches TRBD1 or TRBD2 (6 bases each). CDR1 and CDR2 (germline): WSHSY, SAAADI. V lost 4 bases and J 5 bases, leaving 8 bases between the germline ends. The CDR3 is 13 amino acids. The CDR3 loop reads CASSAGATGELFF. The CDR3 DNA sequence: TGCGCCAGCAGTGCGGGGGCTACCGGGGAGCTGTTTTTT.

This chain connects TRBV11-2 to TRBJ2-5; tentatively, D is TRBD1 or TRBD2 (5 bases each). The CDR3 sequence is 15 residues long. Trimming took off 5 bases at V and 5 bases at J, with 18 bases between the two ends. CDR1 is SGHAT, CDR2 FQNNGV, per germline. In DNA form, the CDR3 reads TGTGCCAGCAGCGCGGACGGGGTAGCAGGGGAGACCCAGTACTTC. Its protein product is CASSADGVAGETQYF.

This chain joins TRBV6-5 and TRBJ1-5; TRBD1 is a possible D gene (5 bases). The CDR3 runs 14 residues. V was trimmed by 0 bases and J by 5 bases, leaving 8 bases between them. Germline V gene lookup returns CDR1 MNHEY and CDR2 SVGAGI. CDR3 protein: CASSYSARDQPQHF. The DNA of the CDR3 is TGTGCCAGCAGTTACTCGGCCAGGGATCAGCCCCAGCATTTT.

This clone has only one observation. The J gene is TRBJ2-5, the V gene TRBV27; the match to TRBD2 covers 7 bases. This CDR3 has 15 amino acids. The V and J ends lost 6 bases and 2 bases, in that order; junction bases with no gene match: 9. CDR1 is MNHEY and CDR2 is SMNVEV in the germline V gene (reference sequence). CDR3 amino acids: CASSVWGGFQETQYF. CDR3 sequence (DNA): TGTGCCAGCAGCGTTTGGGGGGGATTTCAAGAGACCCAGTACTTC.

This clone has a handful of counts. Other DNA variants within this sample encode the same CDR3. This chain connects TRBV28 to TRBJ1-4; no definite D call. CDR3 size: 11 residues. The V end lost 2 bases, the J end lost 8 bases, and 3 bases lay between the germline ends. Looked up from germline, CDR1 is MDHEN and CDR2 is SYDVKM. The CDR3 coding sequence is TGTGCCAGCAGTTTAGGAGAAAAACTGTTTTTT. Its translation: CASSLGEKLFF.